This record looks at one T cell receptor (beta chain) sequence and its context. Its antigen is undetermined. The data are from a study of cytomegalovirus exposure and HLA in healthy donors. About the study: A previous analysis identified approximately 120 million unique TCR beta sequences derived from roughly 190 million T cells.

Primers included in the PCR were 60 Vbeta and 13 Jbeta primers. Assay used: immunoSEQ multiplex PCR; TCRdb lists only in-frame clones, some missing. The table has about 180,000 clones, over 65% seen once. Points from the study as a whole: Accurate prediction of HLA-A and HLA-B alleles (for most subjects) was reportedly achieved from TCR beta sequences.

At the time of sampling, donors were nominally healthy, though unrecorded immune exposures were likely. Sequenced sample: PBMCs. This clonotype was obtained from a man between 60 and 75 years old in good health and CMV-seronegative.

The CDR3 loop is CATSRRGMTASTDTQYF. The CDR3 DNA reads as TGTGCCACCAGCAGACGAGGAATGACAGCTAGCACAGATACGCAGTATTTT. The chain recombines TRBV15 with TRBJ2-3, with a tentative D call TRBD1 (5 bases). Germline values: CDR1 LNHNV, CDR2 YYDKDF (reference sequence). Trimming stripped 2 bases from V and 0 bases from J, with 15 bases between. The CDR3 runs to 17 residues.